This TCR beta chain was retrieved from a study of control samples from healthy donors and cancer patients. Some clones are missing from TCRdb's copy, which holds only in-frame ones; the method was immunoSEQ multiplex PCR. The sample holds 150,000 to 180,000 clones, over 90% seen once. Trimming took 5 bases from V and 0 from J; bases not matched to a gene: 9. The V gene's germline CDR1 is SGHAT and CDR2 FQNNGV. The CDR3 runs to 16 residues. This TCR was recovered from a middle-aged man in good health. V usage is TRBV11-2 and J usage is TRBJ1-1; 7 bases line up with TRBD1. The sequenced material came from blood. The CDR3 DNA reads TGTGCCAGCAGCCCCTCGACAGGGCGGCTGAACACTGAAGCTTTCTTT. This translates into CASSPSTGRLNTEAFF.